Listed below are T cell receptor beta chains from one sample, sequenced in a study of T cells after posttransplantation cyclophosphamide. Produced via immunoSEQ multiplex PCR; TCRdb's table is partial and in-frame only. Here the sample spans about 66,000 clones, roughly 95% being singletons. Sequencing was carried out using PBMCs. These receptors all stem from a woman aged 30 to 39 in good health and a related stem cell transplant donor. Both conserved end residues are part of each CDR3. Each record gives: V gene, J gene, CDR3 protein.

>TRBV2|TRBJ2-5
CASSESSQGTQYF
>TRBV28|TRBJ1-1
CATSRESNTEAFF
>TRBV27|TRBJ2-7
CASSSTDRPGYEQYF
>TRBV4-3|TRBJ1-4
CASSQDEGDRKLFF
>TRBV5-1|TRBJ1-6
CASSSGVLGNSPLHF
>TRBV10-3|TRBJ2-7
CAISGGGPYEQYF
>TRBV30|TRBJ1-3
CAWNPQGSGNTIYF
>TRBV9|TRBJ2-1
CASSGGPSQEQFF
>TRBV19|TRBJ1-2
CASSMGQKYGYTF
>TRBV2|TRBJ2-1
CASSPLKGLGGPDNEQFF
>TRBV6-6|TRBJ2-5
CASSLAINKETQYF
>TRBV12-1|TRBJ2-7
CASSFRVGGPLGEQYF
>TRBV6-5|TRBJ1-5
CASRGAYSNQPQHF
>TRBV2|TRBJ2-6
CASTATVESSGANVLTF
>TRBV7-2|TRBJ1-6
CASSSDRPSSYNSPLHF
>TRBV19|TRBJ2-1
CASRPAGTATYNEQFF
>TRBV7-9|TRBJ1-2
CASSHDSVWDGYTF
>TRBV5-5|TRBJ1-2
CASSFGSGALYGYTF
>TRBV5-1|TRBJ2-7
CASSLGSWVSSYEQYF
>TRBV2|TRBJ2-7
CASIFSTRATYEQYF
>TRBV4-3|TRBJ1-1
CASSHGRGNTEAFF
>TRBV5-1|TRBJ1-6
CASSLNSNNSPLHF
>TRBV10-1|TRBJ2-3
CASSDNRDTQYF
>TRBV7-6|TRBJ2-7
CASSSPPGYEQYF
>TRBV4-2|TRBJ1-6
CASSQDSINSPLHF
>TRBV7-2|TRBJ2-5
CASRPPNGVETQYF
>TRBV4-1|TRBJ2-1
CASSQEVALVDEQFF
>TRBV15|TRBJ1-4
CATSRDFGGTGVF
>TRBV10-1|TRBJ1-1
CASNSHHSRLKTEAFF
>TRBV7-9|TRBJ2-1
CASSLPTGSGQFF
>TRBV6-5|TRBJ1-2
CASRQGVVRGYTF
>TRBV7-9|TRBJ1-3
CASSQSAANTIYF
>TRBV13|TRBJ2-7
CASSLGGGLAGAPYEQYF
>TRBV7-8|TRBJ1-4
CASSLVYIATNEKLFF
>TRBV9|TRBJ2-3
CASSVALAGADTQYF
>TRBV27|TRBJ1-1
CASRTPGQLNTEAFF
>TRBV18|TRBJ2-1
CASSGTGSYNEQFF
>TRBV19|TRBJ2-3
CASSLPGDTDTQYF
>TRBV5-1|TRBJ2-1
CASIHPEYNEQFF
>TRBV9|TRBJ2-3
CASSVAGSTDTQYF
>TRBV7-8|TRBJ2-1
CASSTMTRDEQFF
>TRBV19|TRBJ1-2
CASSIVRGASVPYYGYTF
>TRBV2|TRBJ1-6
CASIRGQGANSPLHF
>TRBV7-9|TRBJ2-2
CAVVTGGAGELFF
>TRBV11-2|TRBJ2-1
CASSTLDSYNEQFF
>TRBV10-2|TRBJ1-2
CASSGVRYGYTF
>TRBV28|TRBJ1-3
CASSPIGGAYTIYF
>TRBV6-6|TRBJ2-1
CASSSLRLDEQFF
>TRBV7-3|TRBJ2-1
CASSLFEGAYNEQFF
>TRBV18|TRBJ2-3
CASSPATDTQYF
>TRBV28|TRBJ1-1
CASSLVRGNTEAFF
>TRBV7-9|TRBJ2-1
CASSLDSAQFF
>TRBV6-1|TRBJ1-4
CASRNDRFNEKLFF
>TRBV6-1|TRBJ1-2
CAVRQDGEYGYTF
>TRBV7-8|TRBJ1-1
CASSATSFTEAFF
>TRBV6-5|TRBJ2-2
CASSTSGWNTGELFF
>TRBV19|TRBJ2-7
CASSPAGQGLPYEQYF
>TRBV7-6|TRBJ2-1
CASSLGTQGAYNEQFF
>TRBV29-1|TRBJ2-1
CSVRSGGAGEQFF
>TRBV5-6|TRBJ2-1
CASSLVTASSSYNEQFF